This T cell receptor beta chain originates from a study of T cells in Graves' hyperthyroidism and ophthalmopathy. General study findings and limits: For ophthalmopathy, model prediction preceded onset by a median about 6 months.

The V end was cut by 5 bases, the J end by 8 bases, with 7 bases between. There are 11 residues in the CDR3. Germline V gene data show CDR1 as SGHAT and CDR2 as FQNNGV. It was RNA transcripts that yielded the amplified TCR beta CDR3 regions. The HTBI primer set served for first-round RT-PCR of the TCR CDR3. In TCRdb, the multiplex PCR reads were re-called with MiXCR into one record per CDR3 protein. The sample holds about 180,000 distinct CDR3 sequences, 9.4% seen once. This clonotype was seen ten or more times. Its matching antigen is unknown. V is TRBV11-2 and J is TRBJ2-1; D unresolved. The TCR sequence derives from a woman aged 18-30 years with Graves' hyperthyroidism that later progressed to Graves' ophthalmopathy. The sequenced sample was blood. CDR3 in DNA: TGTGCCAGCAGCAACTCTTATGAGCAGTTCTTC. Its translation is CASSNSYEQFF.